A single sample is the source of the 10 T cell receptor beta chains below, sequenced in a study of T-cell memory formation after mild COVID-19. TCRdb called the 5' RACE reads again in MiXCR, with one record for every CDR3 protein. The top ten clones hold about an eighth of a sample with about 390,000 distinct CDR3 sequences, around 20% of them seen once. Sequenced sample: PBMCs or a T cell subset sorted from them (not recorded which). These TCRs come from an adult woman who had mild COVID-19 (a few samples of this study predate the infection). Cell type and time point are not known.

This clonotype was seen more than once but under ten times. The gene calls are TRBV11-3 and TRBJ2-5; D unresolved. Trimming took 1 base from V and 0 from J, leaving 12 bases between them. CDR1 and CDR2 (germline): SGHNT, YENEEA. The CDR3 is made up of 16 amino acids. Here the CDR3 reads CASSLVAGENQETQYF. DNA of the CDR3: TGTGCCAGCAGCTTAGTGGCAGGCGAAAACCAAGAGACCCAGTACTTC.

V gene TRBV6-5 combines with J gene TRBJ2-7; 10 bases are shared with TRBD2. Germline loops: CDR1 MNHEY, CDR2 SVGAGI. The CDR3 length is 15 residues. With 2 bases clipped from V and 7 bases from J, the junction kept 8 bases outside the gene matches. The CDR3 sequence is CASSYTSGNPGEQYF. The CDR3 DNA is TGTGCCAGCAGTTACACTAGCGGGAACCCAGGGGAGCAGTACTTC.

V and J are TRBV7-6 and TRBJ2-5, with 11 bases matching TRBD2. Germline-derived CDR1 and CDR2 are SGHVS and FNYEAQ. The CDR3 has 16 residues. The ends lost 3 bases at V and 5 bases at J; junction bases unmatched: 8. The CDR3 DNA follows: TGTGCCAGCAGCTTTATAGCGGGAGGGCCGTGGGAGACCCAGTACTTC. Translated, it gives CASSFIAGGPWETQYF.

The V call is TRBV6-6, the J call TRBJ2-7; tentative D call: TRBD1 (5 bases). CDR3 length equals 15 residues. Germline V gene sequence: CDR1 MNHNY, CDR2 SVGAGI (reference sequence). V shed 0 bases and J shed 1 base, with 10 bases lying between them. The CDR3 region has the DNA TGTGCCAGCAGTTACTCGACAGCAGATTCCTACGAGCAGTACTTC. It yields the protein CASSYSTADSYEQYF.

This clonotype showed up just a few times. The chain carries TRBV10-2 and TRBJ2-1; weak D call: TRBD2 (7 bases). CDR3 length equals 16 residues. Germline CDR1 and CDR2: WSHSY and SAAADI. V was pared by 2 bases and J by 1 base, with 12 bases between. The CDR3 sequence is CASSEGGGGSYNEQFF. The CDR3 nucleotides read TGCGCCAGCAGTGAGGGGGGCGGGGGTTCCTACAATGAGCAGTTCTTC.

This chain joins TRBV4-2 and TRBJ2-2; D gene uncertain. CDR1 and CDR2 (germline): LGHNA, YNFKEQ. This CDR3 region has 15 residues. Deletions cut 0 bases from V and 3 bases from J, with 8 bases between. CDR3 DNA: TGTGCCAGCAGCCAAGATGGTCGGGACACCGGGGAGCTGTTTTTT. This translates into CASSQDGRDTGELFF.

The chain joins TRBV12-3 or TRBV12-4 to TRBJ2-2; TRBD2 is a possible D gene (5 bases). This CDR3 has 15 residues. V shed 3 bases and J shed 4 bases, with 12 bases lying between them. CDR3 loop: CASSFGEGSTGELFF. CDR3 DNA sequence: TGTGCCAGCAGTTTCGGTGAGGGATCCACCGGGGAGCTGTTTTTT.

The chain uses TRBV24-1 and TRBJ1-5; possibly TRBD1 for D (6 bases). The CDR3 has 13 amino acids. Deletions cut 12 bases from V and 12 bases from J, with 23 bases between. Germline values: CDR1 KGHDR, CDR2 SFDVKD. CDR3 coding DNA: TGTGCCTCCGCTCCTTTAGGGGGTGGGGTCCAGCATTTT. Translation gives CASAPLGGGVQHF.

The CDR3 sequence: CATVSLADYGYTF. The CDR3 bases are TGTGCCACGGTATCCCTTGCAGACTATGGCTACACCTTC. The chain combines TRBV7-8 with TRBJ1-2; D is undetermined. The CDR3 sequence is 13 residues long. V was pared by 10 bases and J by 3 bases, with 15 bases between. Looked up from germline, CDR1 is SGHVS and CDR2 is FQNEAQ.

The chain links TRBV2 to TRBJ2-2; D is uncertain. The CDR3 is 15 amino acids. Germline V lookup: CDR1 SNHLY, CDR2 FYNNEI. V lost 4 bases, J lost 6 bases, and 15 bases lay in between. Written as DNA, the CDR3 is TGTGCCAGCAGTGGTATCCCGAGCTGGGCCGGGGAGCTGTTTTTT. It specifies CASSGIPSWAGELFF. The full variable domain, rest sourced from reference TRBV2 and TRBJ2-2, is EPEVTQTPSHQVTQMGQEVILRCVPISNHLYFYWYRQILGQKVEFLVSFYNNEISEKSEIFDDQFSVERPDGSNFTLKIRSTKLEDSAMYFCASSGIPSWAGELFFGEGSRLTVL.